Following are 25 T cell receptor beta chains from one sample sequenced in a study of shared clonotypes between healthy human individuals. Sequenced by immunoSEQ multiplex PCR; TCRdb stores in-frame clones only, minus some. The sample has about 2.1 million clones, approximately 92% seen once; the top ten hold 1.5% to 2%. Positively selected for CCR7, the CD45RO-negative cells used as naive CD8 cells excluded terminally differentiated effector memory CD45RA+ cells. The source material was naive CD8+ T cells from PBMCs. These receptors originate from a man aged 18 to 35 in good health. Some clones in this sample may be carry-over from other donors' samples.

The chain couples TRBV6-5 to TRBJ2-7; 8 bases match TRBD2. The ends lost 4 bases at V and 1 base at J; junction bases unmatched: 6. The CDR3 covers 15 residues. CDR1 MNHEY and CDR2 SVGAGI come from the germline V gene. CDR3 bases: TGTGCCAGCAGTTCCCGGAGCGGGAGATCCTACGAGCAGTACTTC. Protein product: CASSSRSGRSYEQYF.

The chain is built from TRBV27 and TRBJ2-1; TRBD2 matches 10 bases. The CDR3 has 16 amino acids. Germline V lookup: CDR1 MNHEY, CDR2 SMNVEV (reference sequence). J gave up 5 bases and V 6 bases, and 10 bases lay outside the gene matches. DNA for the CDR3: TGTGCCAGCAGGATCATCGGGACTAGCGAAAACAATGAGCAGTTCTTC. Protein: CASRIIGTSENNEQFF.

The J gene is TRBJ2-5, the V gene TRBV27; D not certain. Trimming pared 6 bases from V and 2 bases from J, leaving 13 bases between. CDR1 MNHEY and CDR2 SMNVEV come from the germline V gene (reference sequence). The CDR3 spans 14 residues. The CDR3 region has the DNA TGTGCCAGCAGAAGGGTCGGCGGACAAGAGACCCAGTACTTC. It yields the protein CASRRVGGQETQYF.

The genes are TRBV5-1 and TRBJ2-1; unclear D gene. CDR3 length equals 15 residues. The germline V gene has CDR1 SGHRS and CDR2 YFSETQ. V was clipped by 0 bases and J by 2 bases, with 9 bases between them. Here the CDR3 DNA reads TGCGCCAGCAGCTTGGCAGGTCCTACCTACAATGAGCAGTTCTTC. Protein: CASSLAGPTYNEQFF.

The gene calls are TRBV28 and TRBJ1-4; possibly TRBD1 for D (5 bases). V shed 10 bases and J shed 3 bases, with 12 bases lying between them. The V gene's germline CDR1 is MDHEN and CDR2 SYDVKM. There are 13 residues in the CDR3. Here the CDR3 DNA reads TGTGCCACCTCCGGGACGGCTAATGAAAAACTGTTTTTT. It specifies CATSGTANEKLFF. Supplemented by reference TRBV28 and TRBJ1-4, the full variable domain reads DVKVTQSSRYLVKRTGEKVFLECVQDMDHENMFWYRQDPGLGLRLIYFSYDVKMKEKGDIPEGYSVSREKKERFSLILESASTNQTSMYLCATSGTANEKLFFGSGTQLSVL.

The rearrangement uses TRBV29-1 and TRBJ2-1; possibly TRBD1 for D (5 bases). The CDR3 consists of 13 residues. Germline-derived CDR1 and CDR2 are SQVTM and ANQGSEA. Between the trimmed V and J ends, which lost 6 bases and 0 bases, there was a span of 9 bases. The DNA for the CDR3 is TGCAGCGTCCAGGGAAGCTCCTACAATGAGCAGTTCTTC. It translates to CSVQGSSYNEQFF.

The chain is built from TRBV6-5 and TRBJ2-5, with 8 bases that match TRBD2. The CDR3 is 15 residues long. Trimming removed 0 bases from V and 3 bases from J; junction bases left unmatched: 3. Germline loops: CDR1 MNHEY, CDR2 SVGAGI. CDR3 region: CASSYSRGGEETQYF. The CDR3 nucleotides read TGTGCCAGCAGTTACTCACGGGGGGGGGAAGAGACCCAGTACTTC.

The J gene is TRBJ1-2, the V gene TRBV27; TRBD1 matches at 8 bases. This CDR3 comprises 15 residues. V trimming: 5 bases; J trimming: 5 bases; junction bases outside the gene matches: 10. CDR1 is MNHEY, CDR2 SMNVEV, per germline (reference sequence). The CDR3 DNA reads TGTGCCAGCAGTCCCATCGGACAGGGAGGATATGGCTACACCTTC. Amino acids: CASSPIGQGGYGYTF.

Concerning this clone itself: This CDR3 is also generated by other DNA sequences in the sample. V is TRBV4-1 and J is TRBJ2-3; D unresolved. Germline-derived CDR1 and CDR2 are MGHRA and YSYEKL. Trimming took 1 base from V and 0 from J, leaving 5 bases between them. The CDR3 length is 14 residues. CDR3 sequence (DNA): TGCGCCAGCAGCCAAGTACTAAGCACAGATACGCAGTATTTT. Translation gives CASSQVLSTDTQYF.

The chain uses TRBV6-6 and TRBJ2-2; no definite D call. Germline CDR1 is MNHNY and CDR2 is SVGAGI (reference sequence). V shed 8 bases and J shed 3 bases, with 10 bases lying between them. This CDR3 is built from 13 residues. CDR3 coding DNA: TGTGCCAGCCGGGTCCCAGACACCGGGGAGCTGTTTTTT. Its protein is CASRVPDTGELFF.

Remarks on this clone: The same CDR3 can be traced to other DNA sequences in this sample. The chain uses TRBV28 and TRBJ2-7; 10 nucleotides line up with TRBD1. Germline CDR1 MDHEN, CDR2 SYDVKM. V lost 6 bases and J lost 6; bases outside the gene matches: 2. The CDR3 is 12 residues long. CDR3 protein: CASSRDRGEQYF. Written as DNA, the CDR3 is TGTGCCAGCAGCCGGGACAGGGGCGAGCAGTACTTC.

This chain connects TRBV28 to TRBJ1-2; 7 bases line up with TRBD1. J lost 4 bases, V lost 1 base, and 3 bases had no gene match. The CDR3 is 14 residues long. Germline CDR1 reads MDHEN; CDR2 reads SYDVKM. The CDR3 DNA reads TGTGCCAGCAGTTTATTGCGGGACAGCTATGGCTACACCTTC. Translated: CASSLLRDSYGYTF.

About this clone itself: The same CDR3 is also encoded by other DNA sequences in this sample. The chain links TRBV5-1 to TRBJ2-7; unclear D gene. The length of the CDR3 is 14 residues. Germline V gene sequence: CDR1 SGHRS, CDR2 YFSETQ. V shed 0 bases and J shed 0 bases, with 7 bases lying between them. The CDR3 here is CASSLAQSSYEQYF. The DNA of the CDR3 is TGCGCCAGCAGCTTGGCCCAGAGCTCCTACGAGCAGTACTTC. The entire variable domain, with the rest obtained from reference TRBV5-1 and TRBJ2-7, is as follows: KAGVTQTPRYLIKTRGQQVTLSCSPISGHRSVSWYQQTPGQGLQFLFEYFSETQRNKGNFPGRFSGRQFSNSRSEMNVSTLELGDSALYLCASSLAQSSYEQYFGPGTRLTVT.

The rearrangement uses TRBV4-1 and TRBJ2-7; D is possibly TRBD1 (5 bases). This CDR3 is 14 amino acids long. From germline, CDR1 is MGHRA and CDR2 YSYEKL. Trimming left V 4 bases short and J 7 bases short, with 17 bases between. CDR3 residues: CASSPGPPAGEQYF. CDR3 coding DNA: TGCGCCAGCAGCCCAGGACCTCCCGCAGGGGAGCAGTACTTC.

V gene TRBV11-2 combines with J gene TRBJ2-1, with 7 bases lining up with TRBD1. The CDR3 contains 14 residues. V lost 4 bases and J lost 8; bases outside the gene matches: 8. Looked up from germline, CDR1 is SGHAT and CDR2 is FQNNGV. The CDR3 spells CASSSTQGTYEQFF. Written as DNA, the CDR3 is TGTGCCAGCAGCTCAACACAGGGGACCTATGAGCAGTTCTTC.

The rearrangement links TRBV28 to TRBJ1-3; D is uncertain. Trimming cost V 7 bases and J 1 base, with 14 bases left between them. The germline gives CDR1 MDHEN, CDR2 SYDVKM. The CDR3 covers 15 residues. CDR3 DNA sequence: TGTGCCAGCACCCTCGTTAAGGGATCTGGAAACACCATATATTTT. Protein sequence: CASTLVKGSGNTIYF.

This sequence joins TRBV5-5 and TRBJ2-7, with D unresolved. The CDR3 has 15 amino acids. Germline V CDR1 and CDR2: SGHKS, YYEKEE (reference sequence). The ends were cut back, 0 bases at V and 0 bases at J, with 10 bases in the middle. The chain's CDR3 is CASSLGAHSSYEQYF. The CDR3 nucleotides are TGTGCCAGCAGCTTGGGGGCGCATTCCTCCTACGAGCAGTACTTC.

The chain links TRBV7-2 to TRBJ2-2, with D perhaps being TRBD1 or TRBD2 (5 bases each). Trimming pared 1 base from V and 6 bases from J, leaving 12 bases between. Per germline, CDR1 SGHTA and CDR2 FQGNSA. The CDR3 runs to 15 residues. The CDR3 DNA reads as TGTGCCAGCAGCTTAGGGCCTGGGACCCCCGGGGAGCTGTTTTTT. This translates into CASSLGPGTPGELFF.

This chain connects TRBV15 to TRBJ2-5; TRBD2 agrees at 7 bases. Looked up from germline, CDR1 is LNHNV and CDR2 is YYDKDF (reference sequence). V lost 0 bases, J lost 2 bases, and 12 bases stayed unmatched. The CDR3 spans 18 residues. The chain's CDR3 is CATSRDLLSRELQETQYF. In DNA form, the CDR3 reads TGTGCCACCAGCAGAGATCTCCTTTCGCGGGAGCTACAAGAGACCCAGTACTTC.

The gene calls are TRBV4-2 and TRBJ2-7; D gene uncertain. This CDR3 is 13 amino acids long. Looked up from germline, CDR1 is LGHNA and CDR2 is YNFKEQ. V gave up 0 bases and J gave up 4 bases, with 7 bases separating them. DNA for the CDR3: TGTGCCAGCAGCCAAGATCGTCGGTACGAGCAGTACTTC. Its translation: CASSQDRRYEQYF.

The chain employs TRBV7-6 and TRBJ2-6, with 10 bases that match TRBD1. Germline CDR1 reads SGHVS; CDR2 reads FNYEAQ. This CDR3 region has 20 residues. Trimming cost V 5 bases and J 1 base; bases outside gene matches: 14. CDR3 DNA: TGTGCCAGCAGCGTCAACCCCGGGACAGGGGATAATTCTGGGGCCAACGTCCTGACTTTC. Amino acids: CASSVNPGTGDNSGANVLTF.

The J gene is TRBJ2-7, the V gene TRBV5-5; unclear D gene. CDR1 is SGHKS, CDR2 YYEKEE, per germline (reference sequence). V was clipped by 0 bases and J by 3 bases, with 7 bases between them. The CDR3 length is 13 residues. CDR3 sequence (DNA): TGTGCCAGCAGCTTGGCCTTTGACTACGAGCAGTACTTC. Its translation: CASSLAFDYEQYF.

The chain joins TRBV19 to TRBJ2-1, with 10 bases aligning to TRBD2. The CDR3 contains 17 residues. The germline gives CDR1 LNHDA, CDR2 SQIVND (reference sequence). V shed 0 bases and J 5 bases; nucleotides not matched to a gene: 7. For the CDR3, the DNA is TGTGCCAGTAGTATAGACCGCCTAGCGGGAGCCCACAATGAGCAGTTCTTC. It codes for CASSIDRLAGAHNEQFF.

This rearrangement joins TRBV27 to TRBJ1-1, with 9 bases aligning to TRBD1. Germline V gene lookup returns CDR1 MNHEY and CDR2 SMNVEV (reference sequence). Unmatched junction bases numbered 11, after V lost 5 bases and J lost 4 bases. The CDR3 has 16 amino acids. The CDR3 is CASSLRDRDLSTEAFF. The DNA for the CDR3 is TGTGCCAGCAGTCTGAGGGACAGGGATTTGAGCACTGAAGCTTTCTTT.

The chain couples TRBV7-9 to TRBJ2-1; D unresolved. The CDR3 extends over 14 amino acids. V lost 5 bases, J lost 4 bases, and 12 bases lay in between. Germline loops: CDR1 SEHNR, CDR2 FQNEAQ (reference sequence). CDR3 sequence (DNA): TGTGCCAGCAGCAGGTCACAGACTTACAATGAGCAGTTCTTC. It specifies CASSRSQTYNEQFF.